This T cell receptor beta chain emerged from a study of T-cell reconstitution after alpha-beta-depleted transplantation in children. Study-level points and caveats: For some patients, TCRbeta diversity was high at day 60 because of recipient T cells and thymic progenitors that survived. Several hundred expanded graft clones reportedly supplied alpha-beta T cells about two months after transplant. Newly produced T cells mostly provided counts and TCRbeta diversity after one year, as hyperexpanded clones declined.

This clonotype was counted only a few times. Its antigen is not identified. Trimming stripped 3 bases from V and 3 bases from J, with 6 bases between. The CDR3 sequence is 12 residues long. CDR1 DFQATT and CDR2 SNEGSKA come from the germline V gene (reference sequence). Preparing the TCRbeta library involved the use of unique molecular identifiers. TCRdb analysed the PCR reads with MiXCR anew, one entry per CDR3 protein. The sample consists of more than 400,000 distinct CDR3 sequences, approximately 42% of them appearing once. The source is a girl aged 2-10 years with aplastic anemia, due to receive a stem cell transplant. The specimen comprised PBMCs, sampled before TCRalphabeta/CD19-depleted stem cell transplant. The chain joins TRBV20-1 to TRBJ2-1, with D unclear. CDR3 in DNA: TGCAGTGCTAGGGCGATCTACAATGAGCAGTTCTTC. The encoded protein is CSARAIYNEQFF.